These 26 T cell receptor beta chains came from one sample sequenced in a study of T cells in women clearing cervical HPV infection. The protocol was immunoSEQ multiplex PCR, while the TCRdb copy is restricted to in-frame clones and leaves out a portion. The data show tens of thousands of clones, and the top ten clones hold about 40%. Sequences were obtained from blood buffy coat. These TCRs come from a woman aged 18-69 years with a cervical HPV16 infection that either progressed to CIN3+ or cleared (not recorded which).

With regard to this clone: The read terminates 3 residues ahead of where the CDR3 ends, so the germline J gene completes it. The chain carries TRBV6-2 or TRBV6-3 and TRBJ2-3; 9 bases agree with TRBD1. The germline V gene has CDR1 MNHEY and CDR2 SVGEGT. CDR3 length: 15 residues. The part of the CDR3 DNA that was read is TGTGCCAGCAGTTACGGGGACAGGGCACAAGAGACG. Translated: CASSYGDRAQET. The entire CDR3 protein is CASSYGDRAQETQYF.

To note about this clone: The CDR3 is cut off 3 residues early in the read; its end comes from the germline J gene. V and J are TRBV12-3 or TRBV12-4 and TRBJ2-1, with TRBD2 matching over 7 bases. V gave up 5 bases and J gave up 7 bases; unmatched junction bases: 11. The CDR3 loop spans 15 amino acids. CDR3 in amino acids: CASSPGRGEYNEQFF. The sequenced part of the CDR3 DNA is TGTGCCAGCAGTCCAGGGAGGGGTGAGTATAATGAG.

About this clone itself: Read coverage stops 3 residues before the CDR3 terminus; the germline J gene supplies the remainder. The chain combines TRBV13 with TRBJ2-2, with 7 bases lining up with TRBD2. Germline V CDR1 and CDR2: PRHDT, FYEKMQ (reference sequence). Unmatched junction bases numbered 5, after V lost 5 bases and J lost 5 bases. The length of the CDR3 is 14 residues. The CDR3 loop reads CASSLPAGTGELFF. The DNA read from the CDR3 is TGTGCCAGCAGCCTACCAGCGGGAACCGGGGAG.

Note on this clone: The sequenced fragment ends 3 residues before the CDR3 boundary, so the rest is inferred from the germline J gene. The chain is built from TRBV2 and TRBJ1-2; D might be TRBD1 (5 bases). In germline, CDR1 is SNHLY, CDR2 FYNNEI. The CDR3 has 13 residues. The V end was cut by 5 bases, the J end by 4 bases, with 11 bases between. The CDR3 protein is CASSQDIGYGYTF. The sequenced part of the CDR3 DNA is TGTGCCAGCAGTCAGGACATAGGCTATGGC.

Worth noting for this clone: Read data end 3 residues before the CDR3 end; the end is taken from the germline J gene. J is TRBJ2-3 and V is TRBV29-1, with D perhaps TRBD2 (6 bases). CDR3 length: 13 amino acids. V lost 8 bases, J lost 6 bases, and 18 bases lay in between. The germline V gene encodes CDR1 SQVTM and CDR2 ANQGSEA. The CDR3 DNA, read in part, is TGCAGCCCCGAAGGACTACCTCCGGATACG. Translating it yields CSPEGLPPDT. The complete CDR3 reads CSPEGLPPDTQYF.

Of note for this clone: The read ends 3 residues shy of where the CDR3 ends; the end is completed using the germline J gene. The chain has TRBV19 and TRBJ2-7; D is possibly TRBD1 (6 bases). CDR3 length equals 12 residues. Germline loops: CDR1 LNHDA, CDR2 SQIVND (reference sequence). V was shortened by 5 bases and J by 1 base, with 6 bases between the two germline ends. The CDR3 sequence is CASSDRSYEQYF. The DNA read from the CDR3 is TGTGCCAGTAGTGACAGGTCCTACGAG.

On this clone: The read is 3 residues too short to cover the CDR3 end, so that end is filled in from the germline J gene. The V call is TRBV7-2, the J call TRBJ2-7, with 7 nucleotides matching TRBD1. Germline V gene data show CDR1 as SGHTA and CDR2 as FQGNSA. CDR3 length: 14 amino acids. The V segment lost 4 bases and the J segment 3 bases; nucleotides outside the gene matches: 6. The CDR3 loop reads CASSSGTVLYEQYF. CDR3 bases read: TGTGCCAGCAGCTCCGGGACAGTCCTCTACGAG.

As to this clone: The read halts 3 residues ahead of the CDR3 end, with the missing end drawn from the germline J gene. The chain has TRBV5-1 and TRBJ2-4, with D possibly being TRBD1 (6 bases). The germline V gene encodes CDR1 SGHRS and CDR2 YFSETQ. The length of the CDR3 is 14 residues. V was pared by 4 bases and J by 1 base, with 9 bases between. CDR3 amino acids: CASSPDRAKNIQYF. The CDR3 bases that were read are TGCGCCAGCAGCCCCGACAGGGCCAAAAACATT.

Details on this clone: The read ends 3 residues early relative to the CDR3; the germline J gene fills the gap. This chain links TRBV2 with TRBJ2-2, with 9 bases identical to TRBD1. The germline V gene encodes CDR1 SNHLY and CDR2 FYNNEI. The V gene end was trimmed by 4 bases and the J gene end by 6 bases; junction bases not matched to a gene: 3. This CDR3 comprises 14 residues. The CDR3 loop is CASSGGTGPGELFF. The part of the CDR3 DNA that was read is TGTGCCAGCAGTGGCGGGACAGGGCCCGGGGAG.

Turning to this clone: The CDR3 is cut off 3 residues early in the read; its end comes from the germline J gene. The chain recombines TRBV29-1 with TRBJ2-7; TRBD1 aligns across 8 bases. The J segment lost 3 bases and the V segment lost 5 bases, leaving 6 bases of the junction unmatched. Looked up from germline, CDR1 is SQVTM and CDR2 is ANQGSEA. This CDR3 is 13 amino acids long. The CDR3 region is CSVRGQGVYEQYF. CDR3 bases read: TGCAGCGTTCGAGGACAGGGTGTCTACGAG.

Worth noting for this clone: The junction differs from germline at one of its ends, possibly a read error. The read ends 3 residues before the CDR3 terminus; that terminus is restored from the germline J gene. V usage is TRBV7-7 and J usage is TRBJ2-7; TRBD1 aligns across 9 bases. Per germline, CDR1 SSHAT and CDR2 FNYEAQ (reference sequence). The length of the CDR3 is 14 residues. The covered CDR3 bases are TGTGCTAGCAGCTTGGGACAGGGATCCCACGAG. Its translation is CASSLGQGSHE. The whole CDR3 sequence reads CASSLGQGSHEQYF. The entire variable domain, with the rest obtained from reference TRBV7-7 and TRBJ2-7, is as follows: GAGVSQSPRYKVTKRGQDVTLRCDPISSHATLYWYQQALGQGPEFLTYFNYEAQPDKSGLPSDRFSAERPEGSISTLTIQRTEQRDSAMYRCASSLGQGSHEQYFGPGTRLTVT.

Comment on this clone: The sequence runs out 3 residues before the end of the CDR3; the remainder is reconstructed from the germline J gene. This sequence joins TRBV30 and TRBJ2-3, with 8 bases aligning to TRBD2. CDR3 length: 15 amino acids. Unmatched junction bases numbered 6, after V lost 2 bases and J lost 2 bases. CDR1 is GTSNPN and CDR2 is SVGIG in the germline V gene (reference sequence). The CDR3 bases that were read are TGTGCCTGGAGTCTCGGCGGGGGGCCCACAGATACG. This encodes CAWSLGGGPTDT. The whole CDR3 sequence reads CAWSLGGGPTDTQYF.

The CDR3 DNA, read in part, is TGCAGTTCGGAAGCCGGGACTAACGTCGATGAG. It translates to CSSEAGTNVDE. The CDR3, in full, reads CSSEAGTNVDEQFF. The chain is built from TRBV20-1 and TRBJ2-1, with 7 bases that match TRBD2. The CDR3 extends 3 residues past the end of the read, so its final part is completed from the germline J gene. This CDR3 is built from 14 residues. CDR1 is DFQATT, CDR2 SNEGSKA, per germline (reference sequence). V shed 8 bases, J shed 8 bases, and the junction held 15 bases outside the gene matches.

Comments on this clone: The sequenced fragment ends 3 residues before the CDR3 boundary, so the rest is inferred from the germline J gene. The V gene is TRBV20-1, the J gene TRBJ2-7, with 16 nucleotides matching TRBD2. This CDR3 has 16 amino acids. Trimming took 6 bases from V and 3 from J; bases not matched to a gene: 8. Germline loops: CDR1 DFQATT, CDR2 SNEGSKA (reference sequence). The part of the CDR3 DNA that was read is TGCAGTGCGCTTGGGACTAGCGGGAGGGAGGGCTACGAG. Amino acids: CSALGTSGREGYE. The full CDR3 is CSALGTSGREGYEQYF.

On this clone: The sequenced fragment ends 3 residues before the CDR3 boundary, so the rest is inferred from the germline J gene. This chain joins TRBV5-8 and TRBJ2-7; no definite D call. The CDR3 runs 15 residues. V lost 4 bases and J 0 bases, leaving 14 bases between the germline ends. Looked up from germline, CDR1 is SGHTS and CDR2 is YDEGEE. The CDR3 protein is CASSIQPLSSYEQYF. Partial CDR3 DNA: TGTGCCAGCAGCATACAGCCGCTCAGCTCCTACGAG.

A word on this clone: Read coverage stops 3 residues before the CDR3 terminus; the germline J gene supplies the remainder. The rearrangement links TRBV10-1 to TRBJ2-1, with TRBD2 identical over 10 bases. This CDR3 is built from 15 residues. The germline CDR1 and CDR2 sequences are WNHNN and SYGVQD (reference sequence). The J segment lost 5 bases and the V segment lost 6 bases, leaving 7 bases of the junction unmatched. The CDR3 DNA, read in part, is TGCGCCAGCAGAGCGGGACTAGCGCCAAACAATGAG. Amino acid sequence: CASRAGLAPNNE. The full CDR3 sequence reads CASRAGLAPNNEQFF.

About this clone: From the germline J gene comes the end of the CDR3, since the read stops 3 residues before it. The chain joins TRBV5-1 to TRBJ2-2, with 11 bases aligning to TRBD2. Per the germline V gene, CDR1 is SGHRS and CDR2 is YFSETQ. V gave up 4 bases and J gave up 7 bases; unmatched junction bases: 6. CDR3 length: 15 amino acids. CDR3 sequence: CASSTTSGVDGELFF. The CDR3 bases that were read are TGCGCCAGCAGCACGACTAGCGGGGTAGACGGGGAG.

A note on this clone: The read gets to within 3 residues of the CDR3 end, and the germline J gene fills in the rest. This chain uses TRBV2 with TRBJ1-5; TRBD1 agrees at 9 bases. V trimming: 6 bases; J trimming: 6 bases; junction bases outside the gene matches: 15. The CDR3 consists of 17 residues. CDR1 and CDR2 (germline): SNHLY, FYNNEI. The CDR3 loop is CASSPNPHKTGGQPQHF. CDR3 bases read: TGTGCCAGCAGCCCTAATCCCCACAAGACAGGGGGTCAGCCC.

On this clone itself: The read comes to an end 3 residues before the CDR3 does, leaving the germline J gene to fill in the end. The chain employs TRBV5-1 and TRBJ1-2; possible D gene TRBD1, 5 bases. The CDR3 is 15 amino acids. The germline gives CDR1 SGHRS, CDR2 YFSETQ. Deletions cut 3 bases from V and 4 bases from J, with 16 bases between. Partial CDR3 DNA: TGCGCCAGCAGCTCGATGGGAGGGACTCCCTATGGC. Translating gives CASSSMGGTPYG. The whole CDR3 is CASSSMGGTPYGYTF.

Comment on this clone: The read terminates 3 residues before the CDR3 end, so the remaining end is supplied by the germline J gene. J is TRBJ1-4 and V is TRBV30; 9 bases are shared with TRBD1. The CDR3 loop spans 14 amino acids. V lost 3 bases, J lost 9 bases, and 8 bases stayed unmatched. The germline gives CDR1 GTSNPN, CDR2 SVGIG (reference sequence). The sequenced part of the CDR3 DNA is TGTGCCTGGAGGAGCGGGACAGGGACCCAAAAA. Its translation is CAWRSGTGTQK. The complete CDR3 protein is CAWRSGTGTQKLFF. Full variable domain (outside the CDR3, taken from reference TRBV30 and TRBJ1-4): SQTIHQWPATLVQPVGSPLSLECTVEGTSNPNLYWYRQAAGRGLQLLFYSVGIGQISSEVPQNLSASRPQDRQFILSSKKLLLSDSGFYLCAWRSGTGTQKLFFGSGTQLSVL.

Concerning this clone: The DNA ends 3 residues before the CDR3 does, and the rest of the CDR3 is filled in from the germline J gene. The chain couples TRBV6-2 or TRBV6-3 to TRBJ2-7; 11 bases are a match to TRBD2. The V gene's germline CDR1 is MNHEY and CDR2 SVGEGT. This CDR3 has 15 amino acids. V gave up 6 bases and J gave up 4 bases; unmatched junction bases: 8. CDR3 DNA, as far as it was read: TGTGCCAGCAGGCCCTTCGGACTAGCGGGTTACGAG. The encoded protein is CASRPFGLAGYE. In full, the CDR3 reads CASRPFGLAGYEQYF.

Of note for this clone: The read terminates 3 residues ahead of where the CDR3 ends, so the germline J gene completes it. The V and J genes are TRBV18 and TRBJ2-1; 7 positions agree with TRBD1. Germline-derived CDR1 and CDR2 are KGHSH and LQKENI. This CDR3 has 15 residues. J was trimmed by 4 bases and V by 1 base; bases with no gene match: 4. The CDR3 loop is CASSPQGQSYNEQFF. Partial CDR3 DNA: TGTGCCAGCTCACCACAGGGACAGAGTTACAATGAG.

Comment on this clone: Read coverage stops 3 residues before the CDR3 terminus; the germline J gene supplies the remainder. The chain employs TRBV2 and TRBJ1-5; TRBD1 matches 7 bases. CDR1 and CDR2 (germline): SNHLY, FYNNEI. With V trimmed by 7 bases and J by 2 bases, 5 bases remained unmatched. The CDR3 is made up of 14 amino acids. The CDR3 spells CASKGAFGNQPQHF. Partial CDR3 DNA: TGTGCCAGCAAGGGGGCCTTCGGCAATCAGCCC. Together with reference TRBV2 and TRBJ1-5, the CDR3 gives the full variable domain: EPEVTQTPSHQVTQMGQEVILRCVPISNHLYFYWYRQILGQKVEFLVSFYNNEISEKSEIFDDQFSVERPDGSNFTLKIRSTKLEDSAMYFCASKGAFGNQPQHFGDGTRLSIL.

Details on this clone: The CDR3 end lies 3 residues beyond the end of the read and is filled in from the germline J gene. This rearrangement joins TRBV19 to TRBJ2-2, with a possible D match to TRBD2 (5 bases). Trimming took off 1 base at V and 5 bases at J, with 11 bases between the two ends. CDR1 and CDR2 from the germline V gene are LNHDA and SQIVND (reference sequence). There are 15 residues in the CDR3. CDR3 DNA, as far as it was read: TGTGCCAGTAGTATAGGGTCGAGAGGGACCGGGGAG. Translating it yields CASSIGSRGTGE. The full CDR3 protein reads CASSIGSRGTGELFF.

About this clone itself: Read coverage stops 3 residues before the CDR3 terminus; the germline J gene supplies the remainder. This chain links TRBV30 with TRBJ2-3; D might be TRBD1 (5 bases). This CDR3 has 11 residues. V lost 1 base to trimming and J lost 7 bases, with 6 bases between them. Germline CDR1 reads GTSNPN; CDR2 reads SVGIG (reference sequence). CDR3 sequence: CAWSAGNTQYF. The part of the CDR3 DNA that was read is TGTGCCTGGAGTGCAGGGAATACG.

With regard to this clone: The sequenced fragment ends 3 residues before the CDR3 boundary, so the rest is inferred from the germline J gene. The chain joins TRBV7-9 to TRBJ1-1; no clear D. This CDR3 comprises 15 residues. Germline V gene sequence: CDR1 SEHNR, CDR2 FQNEAQ (reference sequence). V lost 4 bases and J 1 base, leaving 13 bases between the germline ends. CDR3: CASSSDRTTNTEAFF. The covered CDR3 bases are TGTGCCAGCAGCTCCGACCGAACTACGAACACTGAA. The full variable domain, with the rest looked up from reference TRBV7-9 and TRBJ1-1, is DTGVSQNPRHKITKRGQNVTFRCDPISEHNRLYWYRQTLGQGPEFLTYFQNEAQLEKSRLLSDRFSAERPKGSFSTLEIQRTEQGDSAMYLCASSSDRTTNTEAFFGQGTRLTVV.